This paragraph covers one TCR beta chain sequence. This clone was picked up one time. Its recognized antigen is unknown. No much larger clone exists at a distance of one base, and base qualities are not known. Collaborating institutions collected whole blood in K2EDTA tubes following their own protocols. Collaborator samples were shipped for TCRbeta analysis as frozen whole blood, isolated PBMCs, or DNA extracted from either sample type. The data stem from a study of blood T cell repertoires in COVID-19 (TCRdb year 2020). Study-wide context: Samples from collaborators originated in the United States, Italy and Spain and spanned both the acute and convalescent phases of COVID-19. The prospective study material was composed of cDNA or gDNA derived from T cells, B-cell-depleted T cells, or PBMCs. Subjects who had been exposed to COVID-19, were actively infected with it, or had recovered from it provided the deeply sampled blood TCRbeta repertoires that made up the dataset. The repertoires were released in a freely available public database intended as a resource for research on the immune response to SARS-CoV-2. Samples came from the ongoing ImmuneRACE study (first 160 participants) plus 1,254 subjects from 6 global collaborators. Nearly every sample came with metadata listing a de-identified subject ID, COVID-19 status, age in years and sex. Where HLA class I and class II types were available, the types were taken from metadata supplied by the sample provider, not from assay-based typing.

The immunoSEQ Assay, a bias-controlled multiplex PCR, was used to amplify TCRbeta CDR3 regions from genomic DNA. The published analysis was carried out like this. Within the assay, amplification of reference gene primers was used to estimate how many nucleated cells each sample contained. To quantify the absolute abundance of each unique TCRbeta CDR3 rearrangement, sequence reads were collapsed and filtered. For each sample, productive Simpson clonality was calculated by taking the square root of Simpson's diversity index across productive rearrangements. TCRdb provides this immuneACCESS table in a form limited to in-frame rearrangements. Some clones are lacking; in checked studies, under half of them reflect an unresolved V gene, and why the rest are absent is not known. That table gives V, J and clone size, and the DNA gave D and trimming. A total of tens of thousands of clones appear in this sample, over 75% of them only once. The ten largest make up roughly 7.4% of the sample.

General study outcomes and caveats: Clinical and demographic metadata were provided uncurated, with the amount varying by source and participant.

Sample: peripheral blood. This TCR was recovered from a man over 45 with acute or convalescent COVID-19.

CDR3 loop: CASSPRTSGYNEQFF. The nucleotide sequence reads as follows: TGTGCCAGTAGTCCCCGAACTAGCGGCTACAATGAGCAGTTCTTC. The rearranged chain carries TRBV19 and TRBJ2-1, and 8 junction bases match TRBD2. Relative to germline, V is missing 5 bases and J is missing 3 bases, with 6 bases of the junction outside any gene match. The CDR3 spans 15 residues, from the cysteine through the phenylalanine. The entry retains the CDR3 DNA only, 45 bases that are in frame from base 1. Reading the germline V gene (reference sequence) gives CDR1 LNHDA and CDR2 SQIVND.